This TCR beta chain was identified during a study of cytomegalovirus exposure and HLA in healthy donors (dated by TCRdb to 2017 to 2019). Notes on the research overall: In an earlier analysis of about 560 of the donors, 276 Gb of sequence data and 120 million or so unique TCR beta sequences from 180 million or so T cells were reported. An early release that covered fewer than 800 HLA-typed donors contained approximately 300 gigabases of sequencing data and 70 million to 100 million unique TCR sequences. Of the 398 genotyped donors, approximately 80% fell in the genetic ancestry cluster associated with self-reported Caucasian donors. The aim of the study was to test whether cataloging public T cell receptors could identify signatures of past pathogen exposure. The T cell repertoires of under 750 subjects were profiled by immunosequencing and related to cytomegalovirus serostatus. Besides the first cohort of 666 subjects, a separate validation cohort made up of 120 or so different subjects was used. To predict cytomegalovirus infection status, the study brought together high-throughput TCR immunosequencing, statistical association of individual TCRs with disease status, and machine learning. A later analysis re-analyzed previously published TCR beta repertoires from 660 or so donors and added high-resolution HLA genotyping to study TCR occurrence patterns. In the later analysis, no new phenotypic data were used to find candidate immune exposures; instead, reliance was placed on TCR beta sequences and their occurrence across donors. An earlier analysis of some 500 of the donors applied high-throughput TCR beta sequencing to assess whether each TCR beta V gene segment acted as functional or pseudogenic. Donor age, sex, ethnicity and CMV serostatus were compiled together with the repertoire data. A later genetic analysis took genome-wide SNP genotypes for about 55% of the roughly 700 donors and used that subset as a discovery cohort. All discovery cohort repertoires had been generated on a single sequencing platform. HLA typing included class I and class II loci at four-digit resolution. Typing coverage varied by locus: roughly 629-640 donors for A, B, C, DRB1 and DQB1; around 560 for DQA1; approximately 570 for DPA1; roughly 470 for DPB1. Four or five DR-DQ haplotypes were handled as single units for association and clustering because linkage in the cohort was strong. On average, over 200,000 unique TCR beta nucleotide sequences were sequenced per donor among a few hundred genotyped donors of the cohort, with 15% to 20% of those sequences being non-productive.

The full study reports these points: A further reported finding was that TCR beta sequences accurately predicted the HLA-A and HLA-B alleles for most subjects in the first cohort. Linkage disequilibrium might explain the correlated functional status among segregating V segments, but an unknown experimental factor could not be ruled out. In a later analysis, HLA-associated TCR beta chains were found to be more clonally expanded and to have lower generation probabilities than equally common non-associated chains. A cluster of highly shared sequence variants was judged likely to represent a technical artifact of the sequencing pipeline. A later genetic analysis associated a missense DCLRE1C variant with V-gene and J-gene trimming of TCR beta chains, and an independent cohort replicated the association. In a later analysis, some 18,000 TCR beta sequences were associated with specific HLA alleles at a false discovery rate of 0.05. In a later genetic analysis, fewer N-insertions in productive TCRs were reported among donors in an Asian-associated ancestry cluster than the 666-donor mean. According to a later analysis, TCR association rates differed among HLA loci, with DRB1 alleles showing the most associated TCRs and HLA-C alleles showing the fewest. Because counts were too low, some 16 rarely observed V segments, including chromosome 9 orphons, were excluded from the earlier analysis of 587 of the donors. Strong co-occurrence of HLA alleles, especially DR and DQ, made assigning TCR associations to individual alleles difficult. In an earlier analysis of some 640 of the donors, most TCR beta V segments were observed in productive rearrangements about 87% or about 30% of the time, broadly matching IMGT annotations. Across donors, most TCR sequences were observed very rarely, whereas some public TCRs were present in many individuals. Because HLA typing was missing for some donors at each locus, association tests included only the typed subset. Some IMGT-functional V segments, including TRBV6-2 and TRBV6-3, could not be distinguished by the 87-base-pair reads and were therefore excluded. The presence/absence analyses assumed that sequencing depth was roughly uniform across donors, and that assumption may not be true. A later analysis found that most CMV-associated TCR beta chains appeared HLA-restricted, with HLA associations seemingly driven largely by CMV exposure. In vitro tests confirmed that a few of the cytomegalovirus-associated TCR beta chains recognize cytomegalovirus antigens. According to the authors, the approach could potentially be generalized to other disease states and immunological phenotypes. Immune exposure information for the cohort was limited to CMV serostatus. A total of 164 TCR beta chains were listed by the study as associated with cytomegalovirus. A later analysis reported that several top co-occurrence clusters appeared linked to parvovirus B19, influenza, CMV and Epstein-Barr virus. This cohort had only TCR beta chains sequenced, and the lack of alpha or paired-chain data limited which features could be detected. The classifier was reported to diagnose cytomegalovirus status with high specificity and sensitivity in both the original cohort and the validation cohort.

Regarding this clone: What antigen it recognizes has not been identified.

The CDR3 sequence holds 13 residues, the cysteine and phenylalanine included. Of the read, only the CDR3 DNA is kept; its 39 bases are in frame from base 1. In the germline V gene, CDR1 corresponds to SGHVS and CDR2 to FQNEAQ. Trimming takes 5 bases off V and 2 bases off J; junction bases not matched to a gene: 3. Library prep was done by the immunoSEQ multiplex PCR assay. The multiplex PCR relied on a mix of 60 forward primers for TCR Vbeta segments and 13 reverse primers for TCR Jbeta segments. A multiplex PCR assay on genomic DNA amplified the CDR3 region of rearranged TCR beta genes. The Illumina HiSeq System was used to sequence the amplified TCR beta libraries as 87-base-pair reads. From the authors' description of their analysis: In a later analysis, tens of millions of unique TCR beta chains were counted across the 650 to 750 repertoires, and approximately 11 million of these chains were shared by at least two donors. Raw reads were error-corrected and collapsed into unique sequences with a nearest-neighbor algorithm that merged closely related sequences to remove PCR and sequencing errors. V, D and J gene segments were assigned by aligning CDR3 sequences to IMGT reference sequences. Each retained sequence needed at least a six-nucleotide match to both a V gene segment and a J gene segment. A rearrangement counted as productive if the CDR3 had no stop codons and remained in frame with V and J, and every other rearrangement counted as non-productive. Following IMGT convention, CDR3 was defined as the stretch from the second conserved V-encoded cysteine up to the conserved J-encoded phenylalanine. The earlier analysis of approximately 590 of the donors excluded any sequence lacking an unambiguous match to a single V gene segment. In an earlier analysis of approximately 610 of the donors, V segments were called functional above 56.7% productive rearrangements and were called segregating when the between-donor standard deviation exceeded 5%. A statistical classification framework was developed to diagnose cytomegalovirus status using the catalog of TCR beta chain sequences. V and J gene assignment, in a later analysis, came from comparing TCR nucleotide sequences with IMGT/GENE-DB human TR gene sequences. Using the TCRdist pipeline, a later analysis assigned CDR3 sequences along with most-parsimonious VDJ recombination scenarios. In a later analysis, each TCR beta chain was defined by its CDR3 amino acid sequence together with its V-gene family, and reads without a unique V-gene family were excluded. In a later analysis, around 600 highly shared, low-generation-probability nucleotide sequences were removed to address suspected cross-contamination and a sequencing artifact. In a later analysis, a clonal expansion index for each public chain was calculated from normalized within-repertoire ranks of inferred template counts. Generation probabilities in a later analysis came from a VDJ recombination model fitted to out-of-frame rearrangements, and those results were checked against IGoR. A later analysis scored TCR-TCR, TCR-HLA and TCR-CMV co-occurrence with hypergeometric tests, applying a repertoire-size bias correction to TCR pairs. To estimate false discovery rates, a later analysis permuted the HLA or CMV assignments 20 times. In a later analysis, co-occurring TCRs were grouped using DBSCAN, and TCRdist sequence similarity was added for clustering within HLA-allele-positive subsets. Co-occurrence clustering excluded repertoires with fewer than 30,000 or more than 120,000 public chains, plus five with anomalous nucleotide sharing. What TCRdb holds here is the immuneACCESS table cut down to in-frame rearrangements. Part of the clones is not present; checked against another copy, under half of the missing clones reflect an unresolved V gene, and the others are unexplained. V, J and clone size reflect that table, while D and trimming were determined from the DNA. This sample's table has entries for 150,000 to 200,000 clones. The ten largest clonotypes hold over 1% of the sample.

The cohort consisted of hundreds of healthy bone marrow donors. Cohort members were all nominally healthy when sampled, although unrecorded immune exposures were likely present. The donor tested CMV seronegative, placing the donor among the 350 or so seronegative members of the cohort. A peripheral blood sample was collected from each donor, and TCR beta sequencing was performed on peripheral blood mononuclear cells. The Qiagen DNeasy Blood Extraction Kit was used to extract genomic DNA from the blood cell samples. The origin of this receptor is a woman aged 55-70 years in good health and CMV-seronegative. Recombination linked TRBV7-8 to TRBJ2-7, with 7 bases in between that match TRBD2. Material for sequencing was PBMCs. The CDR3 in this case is CASSRTSAYEQYF. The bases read TGTGCCAGCAGCCGCACTAGCGCCTACGAGCAGTACTTC.